This T cell receptor (beta chain) is drawn from a study of blood T cell repertoires in COVID-19. Trimming took 5 bases from V and 0 from J, leaving 17 bases between them. CDR1 and CDR2 from the germline V gene are SGHVS and FQNEAQ. This CDR3 is built from 17 residues. Assay used: immunoSEQ multiplex PCR; TCRdb lists only in-frame clones, some missing. Of roughly 170,000 clones listed, about 85% are singletons. The specimen sequenced was peripheral blood. The rearrangement uses TRBV7-8 and TRBJ1-5; D remains unclear. The source is a man between 60 and 75 years old with acute or convalescent COVID-19. CDR3 residues: CASSPLSRGNSNQPQHF. Written as DNA, the CDR3 is TGTGCCAGCAGCCCCCTTTCCCGGGGAAATAGCAATCAGCCCCAGCATTTT.